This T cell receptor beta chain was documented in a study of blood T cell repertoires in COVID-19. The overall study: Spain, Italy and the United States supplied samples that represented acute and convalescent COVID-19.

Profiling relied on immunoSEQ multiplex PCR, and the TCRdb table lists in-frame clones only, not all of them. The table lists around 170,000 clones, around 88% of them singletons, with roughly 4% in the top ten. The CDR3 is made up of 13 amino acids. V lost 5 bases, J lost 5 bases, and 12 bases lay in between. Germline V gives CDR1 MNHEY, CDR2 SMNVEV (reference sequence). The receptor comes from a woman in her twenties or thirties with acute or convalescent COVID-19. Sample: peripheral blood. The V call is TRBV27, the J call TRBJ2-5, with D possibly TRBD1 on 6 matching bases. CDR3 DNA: TGTGCCAGCAGTCGGGGTCAGGGGGAGACCCAGTACTTC. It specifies CASSRGQGETQYF.